The T cell receptor (beta chain) under discussion was sequenced for a study of T cell repertoires in cytomegalovirus infection. Each CDR3 protein is one row after TCRdb ran MiXCR on the reads. Of about 310,000 distinct CDR3 sequences in the sample, about 9.1% were seen once. In this sample, this clonotype turned up many times. The sample comprised PBMCs. The receptor comes from a human donor in good health (CMV status not recorded). Some clones in this sample may be carry-over from other donors' samples.

In nucleotides, the CDR3 is TGTGCCAGCAGTTACTTTACTAGCGGGGGTTACCGCTCCTACAATGAGCAGTTCTTC. Amino acids: CASSYFTSGGYRSYNEQFF. J is TRBJ2-1 and V is TRBV6-5, with 11 bases fitting TRBD2. With V trimmed by 1 base and J by 0 bases, 8 bases remained unmatched. Germline V gene data show CDR1 as MNHEY and CDR2 as SVGAGI. The CDR3 is 19 residues long.